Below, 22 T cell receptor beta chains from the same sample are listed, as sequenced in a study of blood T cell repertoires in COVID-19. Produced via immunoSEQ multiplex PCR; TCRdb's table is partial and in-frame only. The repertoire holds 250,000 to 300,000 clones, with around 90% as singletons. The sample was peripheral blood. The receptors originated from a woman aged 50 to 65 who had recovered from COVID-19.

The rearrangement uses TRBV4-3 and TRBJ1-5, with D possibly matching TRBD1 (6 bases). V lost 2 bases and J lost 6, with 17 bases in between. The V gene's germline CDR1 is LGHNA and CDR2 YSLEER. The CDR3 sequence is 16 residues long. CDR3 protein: CASSQSLLRGSQPQHF. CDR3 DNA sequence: TGCGCCAGCAGCCAAAGCCTCCTAAGGGGGTCTCAGCCCCAGCATTTT.

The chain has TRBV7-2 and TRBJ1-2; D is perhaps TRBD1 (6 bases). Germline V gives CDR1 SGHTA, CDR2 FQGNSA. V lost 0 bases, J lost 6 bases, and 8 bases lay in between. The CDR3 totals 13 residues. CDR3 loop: CASSLARGHGYTF. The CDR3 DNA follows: TGTGCCAGCAGCTTAGCCAGGGGCCATGGCTACACCTTC.

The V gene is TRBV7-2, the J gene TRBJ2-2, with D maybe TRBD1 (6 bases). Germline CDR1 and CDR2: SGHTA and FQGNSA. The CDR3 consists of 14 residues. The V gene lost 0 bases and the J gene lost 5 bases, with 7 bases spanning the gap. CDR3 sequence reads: CASSLARGTGELFF. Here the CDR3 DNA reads TGTGCCAGCAGCTTAGCGAGGGGGACCGGGGAGCTGTTTTTT.

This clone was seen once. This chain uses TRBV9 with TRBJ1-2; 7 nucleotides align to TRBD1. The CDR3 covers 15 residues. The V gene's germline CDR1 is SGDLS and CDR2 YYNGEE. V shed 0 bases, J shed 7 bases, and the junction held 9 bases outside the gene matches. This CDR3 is CASSVVQGGFGGYTF. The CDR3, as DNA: TGTGCCAGCAGCGTAGTTCAGGGGGGTTTTGGTGGCTACACCTTC.

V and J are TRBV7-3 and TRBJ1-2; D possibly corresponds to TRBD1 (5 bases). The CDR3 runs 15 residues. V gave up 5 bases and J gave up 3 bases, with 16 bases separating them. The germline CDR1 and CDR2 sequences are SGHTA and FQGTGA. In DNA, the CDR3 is TGTGCCAGCAGCCAAACGGGAGGGGTTGACTATGGCTACACCTTC. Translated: CASSQTGGVDYGYTF.

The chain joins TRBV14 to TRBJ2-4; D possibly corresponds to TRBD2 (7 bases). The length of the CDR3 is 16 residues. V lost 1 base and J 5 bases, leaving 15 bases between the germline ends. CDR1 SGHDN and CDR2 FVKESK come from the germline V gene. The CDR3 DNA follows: TGTGCCAGCAGCCAAGTCTCGGGGGGCCGGCAAAACATTCAGTACTTC. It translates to CASSQVSGGRQNIQYF.

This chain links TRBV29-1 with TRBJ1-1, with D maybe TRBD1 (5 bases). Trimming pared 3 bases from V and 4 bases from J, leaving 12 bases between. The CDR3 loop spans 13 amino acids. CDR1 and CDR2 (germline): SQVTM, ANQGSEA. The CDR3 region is CSVDGGSGTEAFF. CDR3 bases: TGCAGCGTTGACGGGGGAAGCGGCACTGAAGCTTTCTTT. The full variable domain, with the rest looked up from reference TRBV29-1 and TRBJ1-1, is SAVISQKPSRDICQRGTSLTIQCQVDSQVTMMFWYRQQPGQSLTLIATANQGSEATYESGFVIDKFPISRPNLTFSTLTVSNMSPEDSSIYLCSVDGGSGTEAFFGQGTRLTVV.

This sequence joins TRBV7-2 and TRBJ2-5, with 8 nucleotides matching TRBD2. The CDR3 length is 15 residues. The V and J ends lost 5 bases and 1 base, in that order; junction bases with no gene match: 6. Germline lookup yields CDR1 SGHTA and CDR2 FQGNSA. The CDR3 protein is CASSRASGSQETQYF. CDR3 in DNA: TGTGCCAGCAGCCGGGCGAGCGGGAGCCAAGAGACCCAGTACTTC.

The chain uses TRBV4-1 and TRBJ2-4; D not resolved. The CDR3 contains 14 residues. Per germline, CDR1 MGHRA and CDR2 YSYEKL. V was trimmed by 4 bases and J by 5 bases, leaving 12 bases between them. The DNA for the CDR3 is TGCGCCAGCAGCCCACACGGGTTCGAAAACATTCAGTACTTC. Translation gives CASSPHGFENIQYF.

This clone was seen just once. CDR3 in amino acids: CASSSQGAAKNIQYF. The CDR3 DNA reads TGTGCCAGCAGCTCCCAGGGGGCTGCCAAAAACATTCAGTACTTC. This chain uses TRBV5-5 with TRBJ2-4; 8 bases are shared with TRBD1. The CDR3 is 15 amino acids. The V gene's germline CDR1 is SGHKS and CDR2 YYEKEE (reference sequence). Unmatched junction bases numbered 3, after V lost 3 bases and J lost 1 base.

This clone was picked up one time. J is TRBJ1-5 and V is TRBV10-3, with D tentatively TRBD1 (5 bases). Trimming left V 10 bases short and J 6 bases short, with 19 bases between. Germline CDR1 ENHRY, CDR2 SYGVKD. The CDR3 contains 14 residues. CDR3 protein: CATWEAVQGQPQHF. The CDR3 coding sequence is TGTGCCACTTGGGAGGCGGTGCAGGGTCAGCCCCAGCATTTT.

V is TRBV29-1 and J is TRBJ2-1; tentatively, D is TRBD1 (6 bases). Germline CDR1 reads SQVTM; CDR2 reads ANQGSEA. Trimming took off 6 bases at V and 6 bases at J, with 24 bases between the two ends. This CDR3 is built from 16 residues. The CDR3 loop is CSVLGFTGSPGNEQFF. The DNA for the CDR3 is TGCAGCGTCCTAGGCTTTACAGGGTCGCCCGGCAATGAGCAGTTCTTC.

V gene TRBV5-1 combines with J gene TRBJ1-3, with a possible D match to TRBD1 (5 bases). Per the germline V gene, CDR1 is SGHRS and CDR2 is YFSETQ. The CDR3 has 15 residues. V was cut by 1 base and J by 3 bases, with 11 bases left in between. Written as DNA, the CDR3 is TGCGCCAGCAGCTTGTCAGGGAAAGGTGGAAACACCATATATTTT. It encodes CASSLSGKGGNTIYF.

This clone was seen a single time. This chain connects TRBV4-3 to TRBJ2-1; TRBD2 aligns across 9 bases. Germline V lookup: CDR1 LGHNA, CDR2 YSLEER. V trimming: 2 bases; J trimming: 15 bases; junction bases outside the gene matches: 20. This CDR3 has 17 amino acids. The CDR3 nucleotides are TGCGCCAGCAGCCAACAAATCCGGCGGCGGGGGGGGGATACTCTGTTCTTC. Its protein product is CASSQQIRRRGGDTLFF.

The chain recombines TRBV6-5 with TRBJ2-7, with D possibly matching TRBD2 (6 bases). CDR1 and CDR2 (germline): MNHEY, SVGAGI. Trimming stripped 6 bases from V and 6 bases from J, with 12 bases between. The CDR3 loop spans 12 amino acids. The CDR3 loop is CASSSWDSEQYF. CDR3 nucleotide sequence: TGTGCCAGCAGCTCATGGGACTCCGAGCAGTACTTC.

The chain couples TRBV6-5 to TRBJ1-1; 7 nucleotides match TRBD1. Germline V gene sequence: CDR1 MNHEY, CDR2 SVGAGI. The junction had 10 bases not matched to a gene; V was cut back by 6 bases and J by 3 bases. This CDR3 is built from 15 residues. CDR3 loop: CASSQATGHYTEAFF. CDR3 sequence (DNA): TGTGCCAGCAGCCAAGCGACAGGGCATTACACTGAAGCTTTCTTT.

The CDR3 DNA sequence: TGTGCCAGCAGCTTAGTCATGGGGACAGGGACGGGACGAGCTTTCTTT. Translated, it gives CASSLVMGTGTGRAFF. V usage is TRBV7-8 and J usage is TRBJ1-1, with 9 bases aligning to TRBD1. The CDR3 is made up of 16 amino acids. V dropped 1 base and J dropped 10; count of bases not matched to a gene: 13. In germline, CDR1 is SGHVS, CDR2 FQNEAQ.

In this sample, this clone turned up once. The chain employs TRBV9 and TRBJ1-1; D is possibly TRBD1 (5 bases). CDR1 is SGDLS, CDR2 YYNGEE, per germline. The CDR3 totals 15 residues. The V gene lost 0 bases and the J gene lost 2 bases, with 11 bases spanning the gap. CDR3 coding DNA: TGTGCCAGCAGCGTAGGAGACAGTATCAACACTGAAGCTTTCTTT. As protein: CASSVGDSINTEAFF.

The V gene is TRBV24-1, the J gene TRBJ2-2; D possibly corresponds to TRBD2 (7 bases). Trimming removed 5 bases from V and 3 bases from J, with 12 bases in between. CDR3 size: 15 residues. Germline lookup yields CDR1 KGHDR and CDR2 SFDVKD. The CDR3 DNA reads TGTGCCACCAGTGTTGGGGAGGGGGACACCGGGGAGCTGTTTTTT. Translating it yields CATSVGEGDTGELFF.

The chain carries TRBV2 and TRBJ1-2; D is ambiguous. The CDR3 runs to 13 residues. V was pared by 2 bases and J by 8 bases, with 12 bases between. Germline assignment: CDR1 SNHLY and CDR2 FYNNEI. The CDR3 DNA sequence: TGTGCCAGCAGTGAATTTAGGGAGAACGGCTACACCTTC. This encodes CASSEFRENGYTF.

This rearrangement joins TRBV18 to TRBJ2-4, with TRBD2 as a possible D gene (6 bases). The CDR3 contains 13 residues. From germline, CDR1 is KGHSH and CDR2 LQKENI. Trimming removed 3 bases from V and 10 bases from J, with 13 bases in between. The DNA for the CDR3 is TGTGCCAGCTCACCCGGGCCCGCGGGGATTCAGTACTTC. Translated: CASSPGPAGIQYF. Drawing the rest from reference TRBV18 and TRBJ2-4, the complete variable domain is NAGVMQNPRHLVRRRGQEARLRCSPMKGHSHVYWYRQLPEEGLKFMVYLQKENIIDESGMPKERFSAEFPKEGPSILRIQQVVRGDSAAYFCASSPGPAGIQYFGAGTRLSVL.

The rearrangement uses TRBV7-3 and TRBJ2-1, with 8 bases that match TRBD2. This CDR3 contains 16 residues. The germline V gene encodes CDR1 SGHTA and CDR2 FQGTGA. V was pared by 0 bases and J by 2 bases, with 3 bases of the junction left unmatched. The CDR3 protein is CASSLTGREAYNEQFF. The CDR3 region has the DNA TGTGCCAGCAGCTTAACGGGGCGGGAGGCCTACAATGAGCAGTTCTTC.